Presented here are 15 T cell receptor beta chains from one specimen sequenced in a study of blood T cell repertoires in COVID-19 (dated by TCRdb to 2019 to 2021). The library came from the immunoSEQ multiplex PCR assay. Entries here come from immuneACCESS through TCRdb and include only in-frame sequences with V and J called. Some clones fail to appear in such tables; in the studies checked, an unresolved V gene covers under half of the shortfall, and the cause of the remainder is unknown. The sample has about 29,000 clones on record, 84% of them singletons. The ten largest clones add up to approximately 9.4% of the sample. The sequencing sample was made of peripheral blood. The receptors were sampled from a man older than 75 with active COVID-19.

The chain has TRBV7-2 and TRBJ2-7, with D possibly matching TRBD2 (7 bases). The CDR3 covers 15 residues. Trimming removed 0 bases at V and 8 bases at J, with 17 bases between. Germline CDR1 reads SGHTA; CDR2 reads FQGNSA. The CDR3 spells CASSLAGGQEGQQYF. DNA for the CDR3: TGTGCCAGCAGCTTAGCGGGGGGGCAGGAAGGGCAGCAGTACTTC.

The chain joins TRBV29-1 to TRBJ1-1; maybe TRBD1 (6 bases). V lost 6 bases and J 11 bases, leaving 16 bases between the germline ends. The germline gives CDR1 SQVTM, CDR2 ANQGSEA. The CDR3 runs to 11 residues. The CDR3, as DNA: TGCAGCGTCACCAGGGGTGTGGGCGCTTTCTTT. It encodes CSVTRGVGAFF.

The rearrangement links TRBV5-5 to TRBJ1-4; D is unresolved. The CDR3 is made up of 14 amino acids. Trimming stripped 3 bases from V and 8 bases from J, with 14 bases between. Germline values: CDR1 SGHKS, CDR2 YYEKEE (reference sequence). The CDR3 coding sequence is TGTGCCAGCAGCTCCACGGTGGCGGGGGAAAAACTGTTTTTT. It specifies CASSSTVAGEKLFF.

The chain combines TRBV11-2 with TRBJ2-7; the match to TRBD2 covers 7 bases. The CDR3 runs to 16 residues. CDR1 is SGHAT, CDR2 FQNNGV, per germline. The ends lost 1 base at V and 2 bases at J; junction bases unmatched: 8. Here the CDR3 DNA reads TGTGCCAGCAGCTTAGGTTCCGGACTAGACCCCTACGAGCAGTACTTC. Protein sequence: CASSLGSGLDPYEQYF.

The CDR3 region has the DNA TGTGCCAGCAGCGCCCCGGGGGGGTTGTCCTACAATGAGCAGTTCTTC. Translation: CASSAPGGLSYNEQFF. J is TRBJ2-1 and V is TRBV11-1, with 8 bases matching TRBD2. Germline lookup yields CDR1 SGHAT and CDR2 FQDESV (reference sequence). The CDR3 sequence is 16 residues long. After removal of 5 bases from V and 1 base from J, the junction contained 7 bases not matched to a gene. Variable domain in full (rest from reference TRBV11-1 and TRBJ2-1): EAEVAQSPRYKITEKSQAVAFWCDPISGHATLYWYRQILGQGPELLVQFQDESVVDDSQLPKDRFSAERLKGVDSTLKIQPAELGDSAMYLCASSAPGGLSYNEQFFGPGTRLTVL.

This chain uses TRBV2 with TRBJ2-3; the match to TRBD1 covers 12 bases. The CDR3 has 17 residues. V gave up 2 bases and J gave up 5 bases; unmatched junction bases: 8. Germline-derived CDR1 and CDR2 are SNHLY and FYNNEI. The CDR3 reads CASSERGGQGAEDTQYF. CDR3 sequence (DNA): TGTGCCAGCAGTGAAAGGGGGGGACAGGGGGCCGAAGATACGCAGTATTTT. Together with reference TRBV2 and TRBJ2-3, the CDR3 gives the full variable domain: EPEVTQTPSHQVTQMGQEVILRCVPISNHLYFYWYRQILGQKVEFLVSFYNNEISEKSEIFDDQFSVERPDGSNFTLKIRSTKLEDSAMYFCASSERGGQGAEDTQYFGPGTRLTVL.

The rearrangement links TRBV18 to TRBJ2-7, with 8 bases aligning to TRBD1. V trimming: 4 bases; J trimming: 4 bases; junction bases outside the gene matches: 6. Per the germline V gene, CDR1 is KGHSH and CDR2 is LQKENI. The CDR3 totals 14 residues. CDR3 protein: CASSQPTGEYEQYF. CDR3 coding DNA: TGTGCCAGCTCACAACCGACAGGGGAGTACGAGCAGTACTTC.

The V gene is TRBV24-1, the J gene TRBJ2-5, with TRBD2 identical over 8 bases. This CDR3 comprises 16 residues. V lost 4 bases, J lost 7 bases, and 13 bases stayed unmatched. Germline V gives CDR1 KGHDR, CDR2 SFDVKD. CDR3 DNA: TGTGCCACCAGTGACTCCGGGACTAGGGCCTTCGGGACCCAGTACTTC. Translating gives CATSDSGTRAFGTQYF.

The rearrangement joins TRBV6-5 to TRBJ2-7; TRBD1 aligns across 9 bases. Trimming removed 4 bases from V and 2 bases from J; junction bases left unmatched: 3. The CDR3 has 14 amino acids. Germline V gives CDR1 MNHEY, CDR2 SVGAGI. The CDR3 nucleotides are TGTGCCAGCAGTTTCCGGGACAGGGCCTACGAGCAGTACTTC. Translating it yields CASSFRDRAYEQYF.

This clone was seen a single time. The chain is built from TRBV11-2 and TRBJ2-7, with D tentatively TRBD1 (6 bases). V was cut by 4 bases and J by 2 bases, with 15 bases left in between. Germline values: CDR1 SGHAT, CDR2 FQNNGV. This CDR3 has 15 residues. CDR3 coding DNA: TGTGCCAGCAGCTCATACAGGGATTCCCCCTACGAGCAGTACTTC. Amino acids: CASSSYRDSPYEQYF.

The rearrangement uses TRBV7-9 and TRBJ2-2, with 10 bases that match TRBD1. The germline V gene encodes CDR1 SEHNR and CDR2 FQNEAQ (reference sequence). The junction had 7 bases not matched to a gene; V was cut back by 5 bases and J by 7 bases. The CDR3 loop spans 15 amino acids. This CDR3 reads CASSPPGQGFGELFF. CDR3 nucleotide sequence: TGTGCCAGCAGCCCTCCGGGACAGGGGTTCGGGGAGCTGTTTTTT.

The chain recombines TRBV11-2 with TRBJ1-1; 9 bases line up with TRBD1. The CDR3 loop spans 17 amino acids. From germline, CDR1 is SGHAT and CDR2 FQNNGV. After removal of 5 bases from V and 1 base from J, the junction contained 11 bases not matched to a gene. As DNA, the CDR3 is TGTGCCAGCAGCCCTTTCTTGCGGGACAGGGCGAACACTGAAGCTTTCTTT. The encoded protein is CASSPFLRDRANTEAFF.

This clone was found a few times. The rearrangement joins TRBV6-5 to TRBJ1-5; D might be TRBD1 (5 bases). Trimming removed 4 bases from V and 3 bases from J, with 10 bases in between. The CDR3 runs to 14 residues. Germline CDR1 MNHEY, CDR2 SVGAGI. CDR3 in DNA: TGTGCCAGCAGTTGGGCAGGGCCCAATCAGCCCCAGCATTTT. Translated, it gives CASSWAGPNQPQHF.

The chain is built from TRBV4-1 and TRBJ2-3; 12 bases line up with TRBD2. J gave up 2 bases and V 2 bases, and 20 bases lay outside the gene matches. The germline CDR1 and CDR2 sequences are MGHRA and YSYEKL. The CDR3 runs to 22 residues. The CDR3 sequence is CASSQPRVRLAGARTPTDTQYF. CDR3 nucleotides: TGCGCCAGCAGCCAACCCCGGGTACGACTAGCGGGGGCCAGAACTCCCACAGATACGCAGTATTTT.

This clone has more than one count but fewer than ten. The rearrangement links TRBV30 to TRBJ2-5; D is undetermined. With 6 bases removed from V and 0 bases from J, the gap between germline ends came to 8 bases. Germline CDR1 and CDR2: GTSNPN and SVGIG (reference sequence). The CDR3 is 12 residues long. The DNA of the CDR3 is TGTGCCTGTGGACCGTACCAAGAGACCCAGTACTTC. This encodes CACGPYQETQYF. Supplemented by reference TRBV30 and TRBJ2-5, the full variable domain reads SQTIHQWPATLVQPVGSPLSLECTVEGTSNPNLYWYRQAAGRGLQLLFYSVGIGQISSEVPQNLSASRPQDRQFILSSKKLLLSDSGFYLCACGPYQETQYFGPGTRLLVL.